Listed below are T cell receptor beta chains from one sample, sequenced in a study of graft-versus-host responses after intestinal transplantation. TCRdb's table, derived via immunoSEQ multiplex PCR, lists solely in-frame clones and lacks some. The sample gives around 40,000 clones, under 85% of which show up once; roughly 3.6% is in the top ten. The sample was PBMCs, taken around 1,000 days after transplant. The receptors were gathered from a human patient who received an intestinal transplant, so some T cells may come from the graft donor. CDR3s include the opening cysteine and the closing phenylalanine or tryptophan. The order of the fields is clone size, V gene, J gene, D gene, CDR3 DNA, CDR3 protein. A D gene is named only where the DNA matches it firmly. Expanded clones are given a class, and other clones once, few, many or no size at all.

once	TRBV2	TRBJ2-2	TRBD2	TGTGCCAGCAGCCCTAGAGCGGGGGGGGCCGGGGAGCTGTTTTTT	CASSPRAGGAGELFF
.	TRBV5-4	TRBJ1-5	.	TGTGCCAGCAGCCCAGAGAGGGATCAGCCCCAGCATTTT	CASSPERDQPQHF
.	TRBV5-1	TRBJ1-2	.	TGCGCCAGCAGCTGGGGCAGGGGCGGCGATGGCTACACCTTC	CASSWGRGGDGYTF
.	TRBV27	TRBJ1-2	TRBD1	TGTGCCAGCACTAAGATTGGGACAGGGAATGGCTACACCTTC	CASTKIGTGNGYTF
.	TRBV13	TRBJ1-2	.	TGTGCCAGCAGCTCCCTCTCTGGGGCCTATGGCTACACCTTC	CASSSLSGAYGYTF
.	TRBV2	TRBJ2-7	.	TGTGCCAGCTATGTATACAATAAGAACGAGCAGTACTTC	CASYVYNKNEQYF
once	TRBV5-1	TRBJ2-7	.	TGCGCCAGCAGCTTGCCCGGGACGTCCTACGAGCAGTACTTC	CASSLPGTSYEQYF
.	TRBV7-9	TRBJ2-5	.	TGTGCCAGCAGCTTAGCGGGACCTGGGGCCCAGTACTTC	CASSLAGPGAQYF
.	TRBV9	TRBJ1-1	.	TGTGCCAGCAGCGTCACGACGGGGAACACTGAAGCTTTCTTT	CASSVTTGNTEAFF
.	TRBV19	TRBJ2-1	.	TGTGCCAGTAGTCGATACCACGGGACGGGCGACAATGAGCAGTTCTTC	CASSRYHGTGDNEQFF
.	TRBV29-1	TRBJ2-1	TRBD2	TGCAGCGTTTCGACTAGCGGGACCTCCTACAATGAGCAGTTCTTC	CSVSTSGTSYNEQFF
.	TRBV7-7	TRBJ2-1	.	TGTGCTAGCAGCTTAGCACCAGGGACCCACAATGAGCAGTTCTTC	CASSLAPGTHNEQFF
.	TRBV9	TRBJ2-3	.	TGTGCCAGCAGCTCTAGGGGGACTAGCACAGATACGCAGTATTTT	CASSSRGTSTDTQYF
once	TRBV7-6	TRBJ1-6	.	TGTGCCAGCAGCTTAGAGAGGGGGGGACGGCCAGGTTCACCCCTCCACTTT	CASSLERGGRPGSPLHF
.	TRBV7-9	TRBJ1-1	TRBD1	TGTGCCAGCAGCTCCCCGACAGGGGTGAACACTGAAGCTTTCTTT	CASSSPTGVNTEAFF
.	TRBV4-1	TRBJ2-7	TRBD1	TGCGCCAGCAGCCCGGGACAGGGAAGGCCCTACCTCTACGAGCAGTACTTC	CASSPGQGRPYLYEQYF
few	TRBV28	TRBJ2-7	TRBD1	TGTGCCAGCAGTTTAATGGGGACAGGGGACGAGCAGTACTTC	CASSLMGTGDEQYF
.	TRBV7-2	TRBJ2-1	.	TGTGCCAGCAGCTTAGTGGGGGGATCTTCCTACAATGAGCAGTTCTTC	CASSLVGGSSYNEQFF
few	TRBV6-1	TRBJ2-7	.	TGTGCCAGCAGTGAGCTTGCGGGGAGCTCCTACGAGCAGTACTTC	CASSELAGSSYEQYF
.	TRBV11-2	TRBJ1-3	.	TGTGCCAGCAGCTTAGAGCCCCGGGGCGTCATTTCTGGAAACACCATATATTTT	CASSLEPRGVISGNTIYF
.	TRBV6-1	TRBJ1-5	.	TGTGCCAGCAGTGAAAGGGGGACGGATCAGCCCCAGCATTTT	CASSERGTDQPQHF
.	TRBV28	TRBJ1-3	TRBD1	TGTGCCAGCAGTGTCCCGCAGGGGAGACAGGGTGAAAACACCATATATTTT	CASSVPQGRQGENTIYF
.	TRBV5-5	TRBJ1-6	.	TGTGCCAGCAGCTTGAAGGGGATCTCCTATAATTCACCCCTCCACTTT	CASSLKGISYNSPLHF
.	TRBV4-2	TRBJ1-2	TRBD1	TGTGCCAGCAGCCAAGCCCCGACAGGGAGCTATGGCTACACCTTC	CASSQAPTGSYGYTF
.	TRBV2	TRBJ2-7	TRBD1	TGTGCCAGCACTCCGGGACAGGGAAACTACGAGCAGTACTTC	CASTPGQGNYEQYF
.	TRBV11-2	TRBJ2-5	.	TGTGCCAGCAGCTCCGAGCCAAGGGGAGAGACCCAGTACTTC	CASSSEPRGETQYF
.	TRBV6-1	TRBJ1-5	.	TGTGCCAGCACGGGGGGGGCCCATAGCAATCAGCCCCAGCATTTT	CASTGGAHSNQPQHF
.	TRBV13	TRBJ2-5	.	TGTGCCAGCAGCCAGTGGACAGAACAAGAGACCCAGTACTTC	CASSQWTEQETQYF
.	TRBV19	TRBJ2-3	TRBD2	TGTGCCAGTAGTATCGGGACTAGCGGGGATACGCAGTATTTT	CASSIGTSGDTQYF
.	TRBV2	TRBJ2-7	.	TGTGCCAGCAACCCGCCTCAGGGAACCTCCAAGCAGTACTTC	CASNPPQGTSKQYF
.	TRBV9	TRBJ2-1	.	TGTGCCAGCAGCGGGGGGGCGGAGAGGTACAATGAGCAGTTCTTC	CASSGGAERYNEQFF
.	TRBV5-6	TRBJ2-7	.	TGTGCCAGCAGCTTGGCTGGGAGAATCTACGAGCAGTACTTC	CASSLAGRIYEQYF
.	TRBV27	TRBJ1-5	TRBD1	TGTGCCAAACCGGGACAGGGAGGTTGGGCGAATCAGCCCCAGCATTTT	CAKPGQGGWANQPQHF
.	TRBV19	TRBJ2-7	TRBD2	TGTGCCAGTAGCCGGACTAGCTCCTGGGAGCAGTACTTC	CASSRTSSWEQYF
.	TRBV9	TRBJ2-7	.	TGTGCCAGCAGCGGACCCTCGGGTCAGAGGGGCGAGCAGTACTTC	CASSGPSGQRGEQYF
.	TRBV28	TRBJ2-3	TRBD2	TGTGCCAGCAGTTTCGTCGGACTAGCGGGCACAGATACGCAGTATTTT	CASSFVGLAGTDTQYF
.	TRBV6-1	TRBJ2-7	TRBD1	TGTGCCAGCAATCAGCCGGGACAGGGGTCGGTCGAGCAGTACTTC	CASNQPGQGSVEQYF
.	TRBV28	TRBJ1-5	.	TGTGCCAGCAGTTTACCCTATCAGCCCCAGCATTTT	CASSLPYQPQHF
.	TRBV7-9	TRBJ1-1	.	TGTGCCAGCAGCTTAGTAGGGGGTAACACTGAAGCTTTCTTT	CASSLVGGNTEAFF
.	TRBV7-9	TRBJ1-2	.	TGTGCCAGCAGCTTTGACAACGACTATGGCTACACCTTC	CASSFDNDYGYTF
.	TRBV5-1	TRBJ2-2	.	TGCGCCAGCAGCTTGGGGGGGGCGAACACCGGGGAGCTGTTTTTT	CASSLGGANTGELFF
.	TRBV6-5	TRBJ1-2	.	TGTGCCAGCAGTTACTCGATGCAGGCCGGGGGCTACACCTTC	CASSYSMQAGGYTF
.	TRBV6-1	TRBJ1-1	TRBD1	TGTGCCAGCAGCCGCGGACAGGGAAGCTACACTGAAGCTTTCTTT	CASSRGQGSYTEAFF
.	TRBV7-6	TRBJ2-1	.	TGTGCCAGCAGCCACCTCACCCCGGGGGCGAAGTACTACAATGAGCAGTTCTTC	CASSHLTPGAKYYNEQFF
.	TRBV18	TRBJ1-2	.	TGTGCCAGCTCACCATCCCCGGGGGCGGGGGAATACACCTTC	CASSPSPGAGEYTF
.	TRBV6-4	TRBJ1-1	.	TGTGCCAGCAGTGAGACAGGGAACACTGAAGCTTTCTTT	CASSETGNTEAFF
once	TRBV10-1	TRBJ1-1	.	TGCGCCAGCCCGGCGGGTATGGGCACTGAAGCTTTCTTT	CASPAGMGTEAFF
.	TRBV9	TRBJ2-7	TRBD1	TGTGCCAGCAGCGTATTGGGGACAGGACCCTACGAGCAGTACTTC	CASSVLGTGPYEQYF
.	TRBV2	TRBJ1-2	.	TGTGCCAGCAGTGCGGGACCGGACTATGGCTACACCTTC	CASSAGPDYGYTF
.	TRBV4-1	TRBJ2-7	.	TGCGCCAGCAGCCTGGACCGGGACGGTAGTTACGAGCAGTACTTC	CASSLDRDGSYEQYF
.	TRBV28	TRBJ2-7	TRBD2	TGTGCCAGCAGTTTTCCGGGAGGGTCCTACGAGCAGTACTTC	CASSFPGGSYEQYF
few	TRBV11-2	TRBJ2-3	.	TGTGCCAGCAGCCCAGCAGACAGATACACAGATACGCAGTATTTT	CASSPADRYTDTQYF
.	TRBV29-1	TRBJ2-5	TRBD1	TGCAGCGTTGACAGGGGGCAAGAGACCCAGTACTTC	CSVDRGQETQYF
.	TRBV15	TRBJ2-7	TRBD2	TGTGCCACCAGCAGAGATCAACTAGCGGGAGGTGGGGGGCAGTACTTC	CATSRDQLAGGGGQYF
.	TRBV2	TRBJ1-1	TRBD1	TGTGCCAGCAGTGATTTGCAGGGGGGCACTGAAGCTTTCTTT	CASSDLQGGTEAFF
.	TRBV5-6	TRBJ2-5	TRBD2	TGTGCCAGCAGCTTTCGGGCAGCGGGAGCCAAGGAGACCCAGTACTTC	CASSFRAAGAKETQYF
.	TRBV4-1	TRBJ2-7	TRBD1	TGCGCCAGCAGCCAAGCGACAGGGGGCAGCTCCTACGAGCAGTACTTC	CASSQATGGSSYEQYF
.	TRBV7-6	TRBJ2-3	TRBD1	TGTGCCAGCAGCTTGGGGGACAGACCATATGGAGGAGATACGCAGTATTTT	CASSLGDRPYGGDTQYF